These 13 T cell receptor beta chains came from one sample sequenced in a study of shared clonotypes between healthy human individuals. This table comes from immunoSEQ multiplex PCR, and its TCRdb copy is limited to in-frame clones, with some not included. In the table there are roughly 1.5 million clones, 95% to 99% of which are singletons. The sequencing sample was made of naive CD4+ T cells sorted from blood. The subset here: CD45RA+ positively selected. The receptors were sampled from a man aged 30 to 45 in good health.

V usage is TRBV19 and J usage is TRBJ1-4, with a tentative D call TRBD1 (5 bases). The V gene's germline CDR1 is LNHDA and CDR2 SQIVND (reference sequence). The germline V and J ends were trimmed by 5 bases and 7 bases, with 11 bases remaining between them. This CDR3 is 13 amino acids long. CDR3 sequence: CASSQGRREKLFF. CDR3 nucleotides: TGTGCCAGTAGTCAGGGACGTCGTGAAAAACTGTTTTTT.

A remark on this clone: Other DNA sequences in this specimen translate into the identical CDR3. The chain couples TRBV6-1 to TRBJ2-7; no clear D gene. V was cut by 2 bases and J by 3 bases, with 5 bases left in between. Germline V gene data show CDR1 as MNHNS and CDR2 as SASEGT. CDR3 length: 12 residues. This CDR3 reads CASSERHYEQYF. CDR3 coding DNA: TGTGCCAGCAGTGAACGACACTACGAGCAGTACTTC.

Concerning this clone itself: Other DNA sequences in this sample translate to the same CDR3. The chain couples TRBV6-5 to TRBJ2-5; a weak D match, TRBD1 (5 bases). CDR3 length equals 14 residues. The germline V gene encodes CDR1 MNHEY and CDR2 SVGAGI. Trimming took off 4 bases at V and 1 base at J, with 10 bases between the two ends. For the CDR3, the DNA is TGTGCCAGCAGTTTAGGGCAGGGCCAAGAGACCCAGTACTTC. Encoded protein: CASSLGQGQETQYF.

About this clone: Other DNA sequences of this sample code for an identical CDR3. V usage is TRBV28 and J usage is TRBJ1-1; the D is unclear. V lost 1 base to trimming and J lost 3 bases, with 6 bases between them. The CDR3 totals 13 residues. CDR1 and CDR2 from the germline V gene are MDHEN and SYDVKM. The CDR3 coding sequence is TGTGCCAGCAGTTTATCCGGGTACACTGAAGCTTTCTTT. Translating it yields CASSLSGYTEAFF.

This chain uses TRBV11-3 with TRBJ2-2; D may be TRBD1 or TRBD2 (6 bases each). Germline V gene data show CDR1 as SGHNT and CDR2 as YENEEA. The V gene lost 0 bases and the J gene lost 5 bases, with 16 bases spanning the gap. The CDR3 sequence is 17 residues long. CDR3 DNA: TGTGCCAGCAGCTTAGAGGCCTGGGGGGCAGCAACCGGGGAGCTGTTTTTT. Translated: CASSLEAWGAATGELFF.

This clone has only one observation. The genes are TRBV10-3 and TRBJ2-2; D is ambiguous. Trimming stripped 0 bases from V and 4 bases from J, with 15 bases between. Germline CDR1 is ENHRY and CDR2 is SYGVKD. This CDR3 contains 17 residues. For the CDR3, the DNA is TGTGCCATCAGTGAGTCACGGGTGAAGGGATCCACCGGGGAGCTGTTTTTT. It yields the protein CAISESRVKGSTGELFF.

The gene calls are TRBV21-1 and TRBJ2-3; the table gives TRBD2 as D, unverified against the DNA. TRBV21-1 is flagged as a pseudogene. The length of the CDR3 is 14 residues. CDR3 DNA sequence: TGTGCCAGCAGCAAAGGGGAGGTCACAGATACGCAGTATTTT. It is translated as CASSKGEVTDTQYF.

In DNA, the CDR3 is TGTGCCAGCAGCGTGACAGATGATAGCAATCAGCCCCAGCATTTT. This encodes CASSVTDDSNQPQHF. The chain employs TRBV27 and TRBJ1-5; D perhaps matches TRBD1 (5 bases). Germline assignment: CDR1 MNHEY and CDR2 SMNVEV (reference sequence). The CDR3 consists of 15 residues. Trimming cost V 6 bases and J 0 bases, with 12 bases left between them.

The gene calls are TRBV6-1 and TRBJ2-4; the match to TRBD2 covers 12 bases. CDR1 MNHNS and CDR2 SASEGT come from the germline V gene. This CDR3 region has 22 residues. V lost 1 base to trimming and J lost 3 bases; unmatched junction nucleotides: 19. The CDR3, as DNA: TGTGCCAGCAGTGAAGATGGCAGGGTCGGGACTAGCGGGTTTCGAGGCAAAAACATTCAGTACTTC. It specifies CASSEDGRVGTSGFRGKNIQYF.

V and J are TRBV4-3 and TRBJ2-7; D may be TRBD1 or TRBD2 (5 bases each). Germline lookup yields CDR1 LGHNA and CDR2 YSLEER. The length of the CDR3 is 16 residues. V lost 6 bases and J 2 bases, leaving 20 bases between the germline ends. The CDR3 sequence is CASSKSGSPGAYEQYF. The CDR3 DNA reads TGCGCCAGCAGTAAATCAGGGTCTCCCGGGGCCTACGAGCAGTACTTC.

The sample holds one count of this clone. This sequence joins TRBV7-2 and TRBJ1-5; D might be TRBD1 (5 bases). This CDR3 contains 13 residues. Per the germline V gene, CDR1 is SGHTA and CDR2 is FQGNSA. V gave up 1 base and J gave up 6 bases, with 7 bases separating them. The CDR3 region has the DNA TGTGCCAGCAGCTTAGAAAGGGGTCAGCCCCAGCATTTT. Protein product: CASSLERGQPQHF.

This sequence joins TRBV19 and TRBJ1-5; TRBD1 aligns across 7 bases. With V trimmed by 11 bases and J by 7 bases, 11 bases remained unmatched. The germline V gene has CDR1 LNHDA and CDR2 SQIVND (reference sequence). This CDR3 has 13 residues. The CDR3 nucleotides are TGTGCCTGCGACAGGGAACGAAGACAGCCCCAGCATTTT. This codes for CACDRERRQPQHF.

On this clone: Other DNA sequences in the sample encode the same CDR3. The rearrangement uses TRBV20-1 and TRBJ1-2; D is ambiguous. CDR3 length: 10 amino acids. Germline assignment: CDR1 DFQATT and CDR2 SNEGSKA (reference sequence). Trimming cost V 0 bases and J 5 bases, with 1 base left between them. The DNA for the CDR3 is TGCAGTGCTAGAGAGTATGGCTACACCTTC. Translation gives CSAREYGYTF.